Listed below are T cell receptor beta chains from one sample, sequenced in a study of cytomegalovirus exposure and HLA in healthy donors. Measured with immunoSEQ multiplex PCR; TCRdb has only the in-frame clones, and not every one. The sample includes tens of thousands of clones, 95% to 98% of them seen just once. Sequencing used PBMCs. These receptors were taken from a woman aged 18-29 years in good health and CMV-seropositive. Both conserved end residues are part of each CDR3. A D gene is named only where the DNA matches it firmly. Expanded clones are given a class, and other clones once, few, many or no size at all.

>TRBV7-3|-|TRBJ2-2|TRBD2
TGTGCCAGCAGCCCACCACTAGCGGCGAACACCGGGGAGCTGTTTTTT
CASSPPLAANTGELFF
>TRBV14|-|TRBJ1-1|-
TGTGCCAGCAGCTGGGACACGAACACTGAAGCTTTCTTT
CASSWDTNTEAFF
>TRBV27|-|TRBJ1-5|TRBD1
TGTGCCAGCAACCCCCCTCAACAGGGGGCATCAGGCAATCAGCCCCAGCATTTT
CASNPPQQGASGNQPQHF
>TRBV4-2|-|TRBJ2-7|-
TGTGCCAGCAGCCAAGATTCAGGAGGGCGTTACGAGCAGTACTTC
CASSQDSGGRYEQYF
>TRBV19|-|TRBJ2-2|TRBD1
TGTGCCAGTACTCCGGAGACAGGGACCGGGGAGCTGTTTTTT
CASTPETGTGELFF
>TRBV6-1|-|TRBJ2-3|TRBD2
TGTGCCAGCAGTATTGAACTAGCGGGAGCAGATACGCAGTATTTT
CASSIELAGADTQYF
>TRBV4-1|-|TRBJ2-7|TRBD2
TGCGCCAGCAGCCACGGACGACTAGCGGGAGGGCAAGTCGGCTACGAGCAGTACTTC
CASSHGRLAGGQVGYEQYF
>TRBV27|-|TRBJ1-4|TRBD1
TGTGCCAGCAGACCTCTTTGGACAGGGGAAATAGCTAATGAAAAACTGTTTTTT
CASRPLWTGEIANEKLFF
>TRBV27|-|TRBJ2-4|-
TGTGCCAGCAGTCCTCGACTAGTTGTAGCCAAAAACATTCAGTACTTC
CASSPRLVVAKNIQYF
>TRBV29-1|-|TRBJ2-7|TRBD2
TGCAGCGTTGAAGACTCGGGACTAGCGGATAACTACGAGCAGTACTTC
CSVEDSGLADNYEQYF
>TRBV5-1|-|TRBJ2-7|TRBD1
TGCGCCAGCAGCTTGGAGGGGGCACGATTTGATAAGCAGTACTTC
CASSLEGARFDKQYF
>TRBV9|-|TRBJ2-1|TRBD2
TGTGCCAGCAGCGGGCCGACTAGCGACTCCTACAATGAGCAGTTCTTC
CASSGPTSDSYNEQFF
>TRBV7-3|-|TRBJ1-1|TRBD1
TGTGCCAGCAGCCCAGGGGGCCTGAACACTGAAGCTTTCTTT
CASSPGGLNTEAFF
>TRBV12-5|-|TRBJ2-3|TRBD2
TGTGCTAGTGGTTTGGTAGGGGGTAGCGGGAGGCCCCGATTGGAGCAGTATTTT
CASGLVGGSGRPRLEQYF
>TRBV28|-|TRBJ2-3|TRBD2
TGTGCCAGCAGTCCGGGGACTAGCGGGAGGTTCGTAGATACGCAGTATTTT
CASSPGTSGRFVDTQYF
>TRBV27|-|TRBJ1-1|TRBD1
TGTGCCAGCAGTTGGGACAGGGGATTGAACACTGAAGCTTTCTTT
CASSWDRGLNTEAFF
>TRBV29-1|-|TRBJ1-2|-
TGCAGCGTTGAAGATGGGCAGGGGACGGACTATGGCTACACCTTC
CSVEDGQGTDYGYTF
>TRBV7-9|-|TRBJ2-7|-
TGTGCCAGCAGTCTAAGCTCCGGCCTTAGCTCCTACGAGCAGTACTTC
CASSLSSGLSSYEQYF
>TRBV7-8|-|TRBJ2-7|-
TGTGCCAGCAGCTTAGCTCCGGGAGTTAGCGAGCAGTACTTC
CASSLAPGVSEQYF
>TRBV4-2|-|TRBJ2-3|TRBD2
TGTGCCAGCAGCCGCGGACAACGGGGGGGCGATGGCACAGATACGCAGTATTTT
CASSRGQRGGDGTDTQYF
>TRBV19|few|TRBJ2-7|-
TGTGCCAGTAGTACCCGTGGGAGGTCCTACGAGCAGTACTTC
CASSTRGRSYEQYF
>TRBV6-5|once|TRBJ2-5|TRBD1
TGTGCCAGCAGTTACTCGACAGGGGGTGTCCAAGAGACCCAGTACTTC
CASSYSTGGVQETQYF
>TRBV6-1|-|TRBJ2-4|TRBD2
TGTGCCAGCAGTGACATCGAGGGGAGGGCCATTCAGTACTTC
CASSDIEGRAIQYF
>TRBV12-5|-|TRBJ1-1|-
TGTGCTAGTGGTTTCGGGGGGCCGACTGAAGCTTTCTTT
CASGFGGPTEAFF
>TRBV6-1|-|TRBJ2-1|-
TGTGCCAGCAGTGAACCGACCGGGATAAACGGTGAGCAGTTCTTC
CASSEPTGINGEQFF
>TRBV27|-|TRBJ2-5|TRBD2
TGTGCCAGCAGTTTATCGATAAGTCCTAGCGGGGTTGAGACCCAGTACTTC
CASSLSISPSGVETQYF
>TRBV30|once|TRBJ1-1|-
TGTGCTTGGGGGGGCTGGAACACTGAAGCTTTCTTT
CAWGGWNTEAFF
>TRBV7-6|-|TRBJ1-1|-
TGTGCCAGCAGCTTAGTATCTGTCGGGGGTTCTGAAGCTTTCTTT
CASSLVSVGGSEAFF
>TRBV30|-|TRBJ1-4|-
TGTGCCTGGAGTGTACGGGTTCGAGACTTCGGAGAAAAACTGTTTTTT
CAWSVRVRDFGEKLFF
>TRBV29-1|-|TRBJ2-3|TRBD2
TGCAGCGTTGAAGAGGATCTAGCGGGAGTGACAGATACGCAGTATTTT
CSVEEDLAGVTDTQYF
>TRBV28|-|TRBJ2-7|TRBD2
TGTGCCAGCAGCCGGGAGACTAGCCCACGGGTCTCCGAGCAGTACTTC
CASSRETSPRVSEQYF